One and the same sample provided the 17 T cell receptor beta chains below, sequenced in a study of cytomegalovirus exposure and HLA in healthy donors. This PCR relied on a set of 60 Vbeta primers and 13 Jbeta primers. The protocol was immunoSEQ multiplex PCR, while the TCRdb copy is restricted to in-frame clones and leaves out a portion. The profile shows more than 95,000 clones, less than 80% of them singletons. Sequencing was carried out using PBMCs. These TCRs come from a woman between 45 and 60 years old in good health and CMV-seropositive.

This clone came up a few times. The J gene is TRBJ2-5, the V gene TRBV11-2; D not certain. The CDR3 is 13 amino acids. The V gene lost 2 bases and the J gene lost 1 base, with 5 bases spanning the gap. Germline lookup yields CDR1 SGHAT and CDR2 FQNNGV. CDR3 in amino acids: CASSLHSQETQYF. The CDR3 bases are TGTGCCAGCAGCTTACACTCCCAAGAGACCCAGTACTTC.

This clone was counted between two and nine times. The V call is TRBV5-1, the J call TRBJ2-7; 10 bases map to TRBD1. The trim removed 0 bases at V and 5 bases at J, leaving 8 bases unmatched. Germline CDR1 reads SGHRS; CDR2 reads YFSETQ. The CDR3 extends over 16 amino acids. The CDR3 here is CASSLGAGTGDHEQYF. CDR3 DNA: TGCGCCAGCAGCTTGGGTGCCGGGACAGGGGACCACGAGCAGTACTTC.

The chain combines TRBV11-2 with TRBJ2-7, with 10 bases lining up with TRBD1. The germline gives CDR1 SGHAT, CDR2 FQNNGV. The V gene end was trimmed by 3 bases and the J gene end by 6 bases; junction bases not matched to a gene: 8. The CDR3 sequence is 15 residues long. CDR3 bases: TGTGCCAGCAGCTTCAGTCCAGGACAGGGGGTCGAGCAGTACTTC. Residues: CASSFSPGQGVEQYF.

CDR3 loop: CASSLLAGGSNEQFF. The CDR3 bases are TGTGCCAGCAGCTTACTAGCGGGGGGTTCCAATGAGCAGTTCTTC. The chain employs TRBV11-2 and TRBJ2-1; TRBD2 matches 11 bases. J lost 6 bases, V lost 2 bases, and 3 bases had no gene match. The germline V gene encodes CDR1 SGHAT and CDR2 FQNNGV. The CDR3 is 15 residues long.

The J gene is TRBJ2-6, the V gene TRBV6-1; 8 positions agree with TRBD1. This CDR3 contains 18 residues. Germline values: CDR1 MNHNS, CDR2 SASEGT. Losses at the gene ends were 0 bases for V and 0 bases for J; bases not matched to a gene: 4. The CDR3 coding sequence is TGTGCCAGCAGTGAAGCGCTTGGACAGGGCTCTGGGGCCAACGTCCTGACTTTC. Translated, it gives CASSEALGQGSGANVLTF.

The chain links TRBV6-1 to TRBJ2-7; 7 bases are shared with TRBD2. This CDR3 is 15 amino acids long. In germline, CDR1 is MNHNS, CDR2 SASEGT. The J segment lost 5 bases and the V segment lost 6 bases, leaving 13 bases of the junction unmatched. DNA for the CDR3: TGTGCCAGCAGGGCGTCGGGGGGTCTGGGCGACGAGCAGTACTTC. Its translation is CASRASGGLGDEQYF.

This chain joins TRBV18 and TRBJ2-1; TRBD1 agrees at 9 bases. Germline V CDR1 and CDR2: KGHSH, LQKENI. The CDR3 has 15 amino acids. The J segment lost 6 bases and the V segment lost 5 bases, leaving 8 bases of the junction unmatched. The CDR3 DNA is TGTGCCAGCTCAAGCGGGACAGGGATTTTCAATGAGCAGTTCTTC. It translates to CASSSGTGIFNEQFF.

The chain uses TRBV19 and TRBJ2-7, with TRBD2 as a possible D gene (6 bases). This CDR3 has 13 amino acids. Trimming cost V 6 bases and J 4 bases, with 13 bases left between them. From germline, CDR1 is LNHDA and CDR2 SQIVND (reference sequence). The CDR3 region is CASRGGLSYEQYF. CDR3 nucleotides: TGTGCCAGTAGGGGAGGACTTTCATACGAGCAGTACTTC.

The rearrangement links TRBV4-3 to TRBJ1-1, with D perhaps matching TRBD1 (5 bases). V was clipped by 5 bases and J by 10 bases, with 20 bases between them. Germline CDR1 reads LGHNA; CDR2 reads YSLEER. The CDR3 extends over 14 amino acids. CDR3 in amino acids: CASSERGPGYLAFF. The CDR3 DNA follows: TGCGCCAGCAGCGAAAGGGGTCCAGGGTACTTAGCTTTCTTT.

The J gene is TRBJ2-1, the V gene TRBV18; the match to TRBD2 covers 9 bases. CDR1 is KGHSH, CDR2 LQKENI, per germline. Trimming removed 3 bases from V and 0 bases from J; junction bases left unmatched: 3. The CDR3 extends over 16 amino acids. The CDR3 loop reads CASSPAGLASYNEQFF. Written as DNA, the CDR3 is TGTGCCAGCTCACCCGCGGGACTAGCCTCCTACAATGAGCAGTTCTTC.

The genes are TRBV5-5 and TRBJ1-1; D is ambiguous. V shed 2 bases and J shed 3 bases, with 11 bases lying between them. Looked up from germline, CDR1 is SGHKS and CDR2 is YYEKEE (reference sequence). This CDR3 is 14 amino acids long. CDR3 nucleotide sequence: TGTGCCAGCAGCTTCCGAGTCGCCGACACTGAAGCTTTCTTT. This encodes CASSFRVADTEAFF.

The chain links TRBV2 to TRBJ2-5; D is perhaps TRBD2 (6 bases). This CDR3 contains 16 residues. The germline gives CDR1 SNHLY, CDR2 FYNNEI. V dropped 6 bases and J dropped 2 bases, with 19 bases sitting between them. The CDR3 region has the DNA TGTGCCAGCAGCGAAATATGGGGGGTCGTACAAGAGACCCAGTACTTC. It encodes CASSEIWGVVQETQYF.

This chain joins TRBV6-5 and TRBJ2-3; 7 bases agree with TRBD1. Germline-derived CDR1 and CDR2 are MNHEY and SVGAGI. This CDR3 spans 14 amino acids. Trimming cost V 4 bases and J 5 bases; bases outside gene matches: 6. CDR3 bases: TGTGCCAGCAGTTCGGGACAGTCAAGAGATACGCAGTATTTT. Protein product: CASSSGQSRDTQYF.

This chain connects TRBV28 to TRBJ2-7; TRBD2 is a possible D gene (5 bases). Germline lookup yields CDR1 MDHEN and CDR2 SYDVKM. Trimming pared 1 base from V and 7 bases from J, leaving 29 bases between. This CDR3 is 19 amino acids long. The CDR3 DNA follows: TGTGCCAGCAGTTTATCGGGAAGGGAAACCGGGAAGGTCATTTGGGAGCAGTACTTC. Translated: CASSLSGRETGKVIWEQYF.

This clone came up a few times. The chain combines TRBV28 with TRBJ2-1, with a tentative D call TRBD2 (5 bases). V lost 2 bases, J lost 8 bases, and 7 bases lay in between. Per germline, CDR1 MDHEN and CDR2 SYDVKM. This CDR3 has 12 residues. In DNA form, the CDR3 reads TGTGCCAGCAGTTTAATGGAGGATGAGCAGTTCTTC. This gives the protein CASSLMEDEQFF.

This chain connects TRBV5-6 to TRBJ1-2; TRBD1 matches at 10 bases. The CDR3 runs to 16 residues. CDR1 SGHDT and CDR2 YYEEEE come from the germline V gene. V shed 0 bases and J 4 bases; nucleotides not matched to a gene: 6. In DNA, the CDR3 is TGTGCCAGCAGCTTGGGGGACAGGGGAGGCTCCTATGGCTACACCTTC. Residues: CASSLGDRGGSYGYTF. The whole variable domain, remainder taken from reference TRBV5-6 and TRBJ1-2, is DAGVTQSPTHLIKTRGQQVTLRCSPKSGHDTVSWYQQALGQGPQFIFQYYEEEERQRGNFPDRFSGHQFPNYSSELNVNALLLGDSALYLCASSLGDRGGSYGYTFGSGTRLTVV.

This clone was counted between two and nine times. The chain couples TRBV4-2 to TRBJ2-1; TRBD2 might be the D (6 bases). This CDR3 region has 15 residues. With 0 bases removed from V and 4 bases from J, the gap between germline ends came to 10 bases. The germline V gene encodes CDR1 LGHNA and CDR2 YNFKEQ. The CDR3 spells CASSQEVAAYNEQFF. Written as DNA, the CDR3 is TGTGCCAGCAGCCAAGAGGTAGCGGCGTACAATGAGCAGTTCTTC.